This TCR beta chain was recorded in a study of blood T cell repertoires in COVID-19. Study overall: In each case, the material was cDNA or gDNA derived from T cells, B-cell-depleted T cells, or PBMCs.

Per the study methods: Reference gene primer amplification gave nucleated cell count estimates. Assay: immunoSEQ multiplex PCR; the TCRdb copy retains only in-frame clones and omits some. The DNA gave D and trimming, while V, J and clone size come from that table. The table records 55,000 to 75,000 clones, around 80% of them present only once. This CDR3 spans 17 amino acids. The V gene lost 0 bases and the J gene lost 0 bases, with 13 bases spanning the gap. Germline lookup yields CDR1 MNHNS and CDR2 SASEGT. This sequence originates from a human donor in a cohort sampled during active COVID-19. The sample was peripheral blood. V is TRBV6-1 and J is TRBJ2-3, with a tentative D call TRBD1 (6 bases). The CDR3 nucleotides are TGTGCCAGCAGTGAAGCGCCCGGGACAATGAGCACAGATACGCAGTATTTT. Protein sequence: CASSEAPGTMSTDTQYF.